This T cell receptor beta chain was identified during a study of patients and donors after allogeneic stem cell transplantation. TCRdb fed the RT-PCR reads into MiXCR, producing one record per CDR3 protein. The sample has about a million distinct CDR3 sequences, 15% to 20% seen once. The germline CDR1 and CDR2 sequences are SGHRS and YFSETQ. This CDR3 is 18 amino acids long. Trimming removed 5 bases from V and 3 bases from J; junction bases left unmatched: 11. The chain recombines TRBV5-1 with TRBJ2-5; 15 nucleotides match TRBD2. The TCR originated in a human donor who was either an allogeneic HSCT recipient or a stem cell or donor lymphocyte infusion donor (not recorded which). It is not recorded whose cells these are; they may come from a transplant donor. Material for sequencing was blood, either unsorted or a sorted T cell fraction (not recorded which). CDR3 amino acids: CASRGLAGGISREETQYF. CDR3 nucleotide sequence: TGCGCCAGCAGAGGACTAGCGGGAGGGATCTCCCGGGAAGAGACCCAGTACTTC.